What follows is one TCR beta chain and its context. These data originate in a study of blood T cell repertoires in COVID-19. Germline CDR1 is SGDLS and CDR2 is YYNGEE. The CDR3 spans 15 residues. The germline V and J ends were trimmed by 3 bases and 2 bases, with 11 bases remaining between them. Produced via immunoSEQ multiplex PCR; TCRdb's table is partial and in-frame only. Of 300,000 to 400,000 clones listed, around 87% are singletons. The source material was PBMCs or T cells enriched from blood (not recorded which). V usage is TRBV9 and J usage is TRBJ1-4, with a tentative D call TRBD1 (6 bases). This TCR derives from a woman aged 30 to 39 with acute COVID-19. The CDR3 region has the DNA TGTGCCAGCAGCGCTCAGGGGTTTACTAATGAAAAACTGTTTTTT. It yields the protein CASSAQGFTNEKLFF. The variable domain in full, with the rest retrieved from reference TRBV9 and TRBJ1-4, is DSGVTQTPKHLITATGQRVTLRCSPRSGDLSVYWYQQSLDQGLQFLIQYYNGEERAKGNILERFSAQQFPDLHSELNLSSLELGDSALYFCASSAQGFTNEKLFFGSGTQLSVL.